This T cell receptor beta chain stems from a study of identical twins. With V trimmed by 3 bases and J by 7 bases, 9 bases remained unmatched. The CDR3 extends over 15 amino acids. In germline, CDR1 is MDHEN, CDR2 SYDVKM. Only a few counts were recorded for this clonotype. Its antigen is still unknown. Only healthy Caucasians were enrolled as donors. Template switching supplied a universal primer site; unique molecular identifiers were carried on the cDNA. MiXCR was run by TCRdb on the 5' RACE reads, yielding one entry per CDR3 protein. The data hold fewer than 800,000 distinct CDR3 sequences, with less than 9% observed a single time. General study results and limits: Beta out-of-frame sequences displayed a weaker excess of sharing between twins.

This sample also belongs to another study, concerning yellow fever vaccine responses in identical twins.

Sequencing was carried out using PBMCs. The chain couples TRBV28 to TRBJ2-1; 7 bases fit TRBD2. The clonotype comes from a woman under 30 in good health. CDR3 in amino acids: CASSLASGRRNEQFF. CDR3 in DNA: TGTGCCAGCAGTTTGGCTAGCGGAAGGAGGAATGAGCAGTTCTTC.